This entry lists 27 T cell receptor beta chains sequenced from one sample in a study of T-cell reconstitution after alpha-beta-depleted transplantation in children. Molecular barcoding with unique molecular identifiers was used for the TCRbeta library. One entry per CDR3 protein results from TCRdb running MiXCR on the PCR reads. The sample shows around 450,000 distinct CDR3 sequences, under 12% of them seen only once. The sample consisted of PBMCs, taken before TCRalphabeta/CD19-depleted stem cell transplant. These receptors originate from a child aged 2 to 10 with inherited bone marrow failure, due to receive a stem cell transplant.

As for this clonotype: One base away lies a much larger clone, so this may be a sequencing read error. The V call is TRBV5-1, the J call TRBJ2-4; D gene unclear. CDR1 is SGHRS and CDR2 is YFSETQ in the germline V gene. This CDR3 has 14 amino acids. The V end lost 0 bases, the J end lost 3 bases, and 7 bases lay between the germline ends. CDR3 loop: CASSLEQDKNIQYF. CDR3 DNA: TGCGCCAGCAGCTTGGAACAAGACAAAAACATTCAGTACTTC. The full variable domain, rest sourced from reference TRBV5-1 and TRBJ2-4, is KAGVTQTPRYLIKTRGQQVTLSCSPISGHRSVSWYQQTPGQGLQFLFEYFSETQRNKGNFPGRFSGRQFSNSRSEMNVSTLELGDSALYLCASSLEQDKNIQYFGAGTRLSVL.

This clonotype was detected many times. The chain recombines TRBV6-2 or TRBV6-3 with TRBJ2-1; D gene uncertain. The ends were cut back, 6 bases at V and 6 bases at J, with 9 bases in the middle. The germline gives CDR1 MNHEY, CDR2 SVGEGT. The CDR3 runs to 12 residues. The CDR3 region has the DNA TGTGCCAGCAGACCCTACTCCAATGAGCAGTTCTTC. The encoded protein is CASRPYSNEQFF.

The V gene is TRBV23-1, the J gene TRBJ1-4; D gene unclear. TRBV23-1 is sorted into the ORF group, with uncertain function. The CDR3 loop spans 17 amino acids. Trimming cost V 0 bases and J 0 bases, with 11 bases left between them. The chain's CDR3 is CASSQSKPVATNEKLFF. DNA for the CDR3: TGCGCCAGCAGTCAATCAAAGCCGGTCGCAACTAATGAAAAACTGTTTTTT.

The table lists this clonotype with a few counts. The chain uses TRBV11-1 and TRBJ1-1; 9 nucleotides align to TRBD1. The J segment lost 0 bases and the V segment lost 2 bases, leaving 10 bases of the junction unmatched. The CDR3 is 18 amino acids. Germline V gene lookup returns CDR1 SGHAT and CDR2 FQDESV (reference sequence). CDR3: CASSLKTDRGLMNTEAFF. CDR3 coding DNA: TGTGCCAGCAGCTTAAAGACGGACAGGGGCCTCATGAACACTGAAGCTTTCTTT.

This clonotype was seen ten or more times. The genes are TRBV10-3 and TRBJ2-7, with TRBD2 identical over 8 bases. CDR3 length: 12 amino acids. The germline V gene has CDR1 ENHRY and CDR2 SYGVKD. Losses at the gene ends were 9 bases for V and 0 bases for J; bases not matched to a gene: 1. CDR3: CAIAGDSYEQYF. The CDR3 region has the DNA TGTGCCATAGCGGGGGACTCCTACGAGCAGTACTTC.

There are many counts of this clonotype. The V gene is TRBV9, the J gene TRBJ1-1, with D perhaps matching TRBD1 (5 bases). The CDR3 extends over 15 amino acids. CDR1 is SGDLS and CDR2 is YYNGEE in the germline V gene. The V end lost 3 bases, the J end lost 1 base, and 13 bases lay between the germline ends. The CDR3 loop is CASSARMGGNTEAFF. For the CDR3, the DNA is TGTGCCAGCAGCGCTCGCATGGGGGGGAACACTGAAGCTTTCTTT.

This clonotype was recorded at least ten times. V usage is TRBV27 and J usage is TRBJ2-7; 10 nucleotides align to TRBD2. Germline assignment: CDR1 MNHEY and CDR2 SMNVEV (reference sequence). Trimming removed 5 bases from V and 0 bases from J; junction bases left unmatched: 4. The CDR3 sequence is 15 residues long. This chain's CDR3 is CASSPRTSGSYEQYF. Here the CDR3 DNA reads TGTGCCAGCAGTCCACGGACTAGCGGCTCCTACGAGCAGTACTTC.

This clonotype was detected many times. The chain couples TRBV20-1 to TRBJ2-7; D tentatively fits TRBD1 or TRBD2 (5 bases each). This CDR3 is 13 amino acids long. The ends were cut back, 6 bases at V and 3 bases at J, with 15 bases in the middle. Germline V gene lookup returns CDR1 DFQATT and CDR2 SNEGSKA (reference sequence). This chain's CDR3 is CSAPRGRVYEQYF. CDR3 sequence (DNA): TGCAGTGCCCCCCGGGGCAGGGTCTACGAGCAGTACTTC.

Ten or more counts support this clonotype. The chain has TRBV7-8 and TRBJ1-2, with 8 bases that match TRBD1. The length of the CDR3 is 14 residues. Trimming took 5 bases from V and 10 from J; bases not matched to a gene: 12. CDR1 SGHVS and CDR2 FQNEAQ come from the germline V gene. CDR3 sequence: CASSLIFGTGPYTF. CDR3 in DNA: TGTGCCAGCAGCCTAATATTCGGGACAGGACCCTACACCTTC.

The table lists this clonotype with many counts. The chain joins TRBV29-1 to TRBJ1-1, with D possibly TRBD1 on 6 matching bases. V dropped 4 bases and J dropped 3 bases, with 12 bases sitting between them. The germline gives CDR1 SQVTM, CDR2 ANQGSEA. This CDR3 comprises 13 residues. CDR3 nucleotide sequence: TGCAGCGTTGGAGGGGGAGCGTACACTGAAGCTTTCTTT. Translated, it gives CSVGGGAYTEAFF.

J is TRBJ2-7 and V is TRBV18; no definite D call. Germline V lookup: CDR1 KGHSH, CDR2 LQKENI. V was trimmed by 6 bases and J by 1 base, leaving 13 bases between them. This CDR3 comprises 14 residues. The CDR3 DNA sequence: TGTGCCAGCTCGGTCTCGGGCGATTCCTACGAGCAGTACTTC. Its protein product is CASSVSGDSYEQYF.

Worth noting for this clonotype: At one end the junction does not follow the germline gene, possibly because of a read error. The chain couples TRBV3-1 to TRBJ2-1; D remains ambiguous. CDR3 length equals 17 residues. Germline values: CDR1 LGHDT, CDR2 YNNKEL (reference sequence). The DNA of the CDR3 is TGTGCCAGCTGCCAAGATTTTTTCGAGGCGATCTACAATGAGCAGTTCTTC. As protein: CASCQDFFEAIYNEQFF.

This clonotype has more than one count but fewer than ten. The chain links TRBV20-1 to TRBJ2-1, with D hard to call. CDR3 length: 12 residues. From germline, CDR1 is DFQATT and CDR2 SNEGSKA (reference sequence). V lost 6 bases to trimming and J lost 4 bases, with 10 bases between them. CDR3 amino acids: CSARTDYNEQFF. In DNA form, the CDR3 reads TGCAGTGCCAGGACGGATTACAATGAGCAGTTCTTC.

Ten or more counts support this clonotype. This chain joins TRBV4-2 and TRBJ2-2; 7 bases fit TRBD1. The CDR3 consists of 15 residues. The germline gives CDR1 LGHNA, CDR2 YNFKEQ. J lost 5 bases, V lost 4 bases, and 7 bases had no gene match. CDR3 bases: TGTGCCAGCAGCCCCCTGGACAGGTTTACCGGGGAGCTGTTTTTT. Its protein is CASSPLDRFTGELFF.

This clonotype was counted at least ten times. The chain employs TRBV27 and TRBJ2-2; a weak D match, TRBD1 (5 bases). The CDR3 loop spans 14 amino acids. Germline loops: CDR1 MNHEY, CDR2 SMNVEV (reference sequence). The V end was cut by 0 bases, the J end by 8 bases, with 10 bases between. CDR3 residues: CASSLSGAWGELFF. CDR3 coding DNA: TGTGCCAGCAGTTTATCAGGGGCTTGGGGGGAGCTGTTTTTT.

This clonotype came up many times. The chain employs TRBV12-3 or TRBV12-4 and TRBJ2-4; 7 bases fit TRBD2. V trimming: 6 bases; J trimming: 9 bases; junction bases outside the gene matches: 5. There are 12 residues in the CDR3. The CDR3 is CASSSGTGIQYF. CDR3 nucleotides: TGTGCCAGCAGCAGCGGGACCGGCATTCAGTACTTC.

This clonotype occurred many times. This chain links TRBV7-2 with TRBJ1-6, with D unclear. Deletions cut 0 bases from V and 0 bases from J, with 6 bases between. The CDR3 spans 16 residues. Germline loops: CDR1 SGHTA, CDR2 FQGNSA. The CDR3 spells CASSLALTSYNSPLHF. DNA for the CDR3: TGTGCCAGCAGCTTAGCGTTGACCTCCTATAATTCACCCCTCCACTTT.

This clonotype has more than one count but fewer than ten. DNA for the CDR3: TGTGCCAGCAGGGGCCCCCCAGGCTCTGGGGCCAACGTCCTGACTTTC. This encodes CASRGPPGSGANVLTF. V gene TRBV28 combines with J gene TRBJ2-6; D is ambiguous. Germline-derived CDR1 and CDR2 are MDHEN and SYDVKM. Trimming left V 6 bases short and J 0 bases short, with 12 bases between. This CDR3 comprises 16 residues.

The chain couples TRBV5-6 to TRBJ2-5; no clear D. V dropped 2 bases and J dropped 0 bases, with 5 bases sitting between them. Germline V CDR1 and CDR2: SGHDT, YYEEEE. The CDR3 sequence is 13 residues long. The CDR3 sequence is CASSFGYQETQYF. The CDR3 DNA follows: TGTGCCAGCAGCTTTGGGTACCAAGAGACCCAGTACTTC.

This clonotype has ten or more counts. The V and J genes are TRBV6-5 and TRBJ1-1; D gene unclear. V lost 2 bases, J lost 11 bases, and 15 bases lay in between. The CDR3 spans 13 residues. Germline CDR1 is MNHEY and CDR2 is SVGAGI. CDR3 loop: CASSYGLAGEAFF. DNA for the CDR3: TGTGCCAGCAGTTACGGGCTAGCCGGGGAGGCTTTCTTT.

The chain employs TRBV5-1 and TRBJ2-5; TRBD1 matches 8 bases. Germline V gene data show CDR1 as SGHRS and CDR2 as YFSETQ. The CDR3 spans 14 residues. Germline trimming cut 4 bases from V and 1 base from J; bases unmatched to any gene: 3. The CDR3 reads CASSPGGPQETQYF. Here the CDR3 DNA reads TGCGCCAGCAGCCCAGGGGGCCCCCAAGAGACCCAGTACTTC.

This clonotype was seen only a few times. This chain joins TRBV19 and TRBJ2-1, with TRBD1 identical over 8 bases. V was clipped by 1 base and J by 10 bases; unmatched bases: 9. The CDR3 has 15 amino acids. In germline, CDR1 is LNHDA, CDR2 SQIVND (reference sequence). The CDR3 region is CASSIVRGRDGEQFF. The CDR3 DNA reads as TGTGCCAGTAGTATAGTCAGGGGGCGCGATGGGGAGCAGTTCTTC. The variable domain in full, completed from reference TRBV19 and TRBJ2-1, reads DGGITQSPKYLFRKEGQNVTLSCEQNLNHDAMYWYRQDPGQGLRLIYYSQIVNDFQKGDIAEGYSVSREKKESFPLTVTSAQKNPTAFYLCASSIVRGRDGEQFFGPGTRLTVL.

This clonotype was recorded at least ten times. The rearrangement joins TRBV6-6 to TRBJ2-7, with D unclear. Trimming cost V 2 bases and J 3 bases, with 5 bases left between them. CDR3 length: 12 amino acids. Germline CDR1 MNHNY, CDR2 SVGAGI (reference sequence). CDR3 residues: CASSYGLYEQYF. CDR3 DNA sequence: TGTGCCAGCAGTTACGGTCTCTACGAGCAGTACTTC.

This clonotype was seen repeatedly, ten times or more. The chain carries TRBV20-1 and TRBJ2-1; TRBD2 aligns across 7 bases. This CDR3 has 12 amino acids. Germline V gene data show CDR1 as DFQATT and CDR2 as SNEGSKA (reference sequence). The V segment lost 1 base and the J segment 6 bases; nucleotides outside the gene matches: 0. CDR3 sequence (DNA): TGCAGTGCTAGAGGGGAGGGCAATGAGCAGTTCTTC. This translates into CSARGEGNEQFF.

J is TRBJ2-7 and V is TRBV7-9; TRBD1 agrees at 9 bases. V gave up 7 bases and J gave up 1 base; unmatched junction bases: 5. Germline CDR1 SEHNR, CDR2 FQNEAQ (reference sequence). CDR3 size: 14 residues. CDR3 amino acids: CASTLGTGSYEQYF. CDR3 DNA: TGTGCCAGCACCCTCGGGACAGGGTCCTACGAGCAGTACTTC.

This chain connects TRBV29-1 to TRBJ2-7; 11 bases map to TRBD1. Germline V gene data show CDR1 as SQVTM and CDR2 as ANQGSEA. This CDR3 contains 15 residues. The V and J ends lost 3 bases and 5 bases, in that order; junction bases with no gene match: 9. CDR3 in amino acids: CSVDAGTGGWNEQYF. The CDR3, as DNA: TGCAGCGTTGACGCTGGGACAGGGGGGTGGAACGAGCAGTACTTC.

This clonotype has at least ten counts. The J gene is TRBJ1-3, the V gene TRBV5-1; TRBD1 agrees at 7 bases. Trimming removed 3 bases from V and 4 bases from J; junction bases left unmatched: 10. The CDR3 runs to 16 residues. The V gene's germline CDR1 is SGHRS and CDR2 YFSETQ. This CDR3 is CASSSTGAVGGNTIYF. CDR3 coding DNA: TGCGCCAGCAGCTCCACAGGGGCCGTCGGAGGAAACACCATATATTTT.